The T cell receptor (beta chain) described here comes from a study of regulatory T cells in long-lasting Graves disease. This clonotype was counted many times. Time point denoted: newly diagnosed GD, antithyroid drugs for less than 3 months. Making the TCR library involved RNA that had been extracted from PBMCs. Trimming removed 5 bases from V and 6 bases from J; junction bases left unmatched: 6. The germline V gene encodes CDR1 MNHEY and CDR2 SMNVEV (reference sequence). CDR3 length: 14 amino acids. Library construction for TCR beta used iRepertoire HTBI primers and Arm-PCR of CDR3 regions. TCRdb re-called the multiplex PCR reads with MiXCR, one entry per CDR3 protein. This sample has over 300,000 distinct CDR3 sequences, with 15% to 19% found just once.

Specimen: peripheral blood mononuclear cells (PBMCs), collected at new diagnosis, from a patient treated with antithyroid drugs. The clonotype comes from a female donor with Graves disease. V gene TRBV27 combines with J gene TRBJ2-4; TRBD2 aligns across 8 bases. CDR3 coding DNA: TGTGCCAGCAGTATCGGGAGGGCCGGAAACATTCAGTACTTC. Residues: CASSIGRAGNIQYF.